This entry lists 10 T cell receptor beta chains sequenced from one sample in a study of T-cell memory formation after mild COVID-19. A single record per CDR3 protein comes from TCRdb applying MiXCR to the 5' RACE reads. The table records about 45,000 distinct CDR3 sequences, 7.5% to 10% of them present only once. Sequenced material: PBMCs or a T cell subset sorted from them (not recorded which). The receptors here all came from an adult woman who had mild COVID-19 (a few samples of this study predate the infection). Cell type and time point are not known.

By frequency in the sample, this clonotype is medium-sized. The chain combines TRBV29-1 with TRBJ2-1; 8 nucleotides match TRBD2. The germline gives CDR1 SQVTM, CDR2 ANQGSEA. The length of the CDR3 is 12 residues. V was clipped by 6 bases and J by 8 bases; unmatched bases: 6. CDR3 sequence (DNA): TGCAGCGTGGGACTAGGGGTCCATGAGCAGTTCTTC. This gives the protein CSVGLGVHEQFF.

J is TRBJ1-1 and V is TRBV12-3 or TRBV12-4, with D unclear. Deletions cut 6 bases from V and 2 bases from J, with 4 bases between. The length of the CDR3 is 11 residues. CDR3 region: CASRRNTEAFF. The DNA of the CDR3 is TGTGCCAGCAGACGAAACACTGAAGCTTTCTTT.

The sample holds many counts of this clonotype. The J gene is TRBJ2-3, the V gene TRBV20-1; 9 bases map to TRBD2. CDR3 size: 12 residues. With V trimmed by 3 bases and J by 9 bases, 4 bases remained unmatched. The germline gives CDR1 DFQATT, CDR2 SNEGSKA (reference sequence). In DNA, the CDR3 is TGCAGTGCTAGGGGTAGCGGGGGAACGCAGTATTTT. Its translation is CSARGSGGTQYF.

The chain is built from TRBV11-3 and TRBJ1-2; TRBD1 matches at 9 bases. The germline CDR1 and CDR2 sequences are SGHNT and YENEEA. The CDR3 loop spans 16 amino acids. V lost 0 bases, J lost 4 bases, and 6 bases stayed unmatched. This chain's CDR3 is CASSLEMTGGIYGYTF. In nucleotides, the CDR3 is TGTGCCAGCAGCTTAGAGATGACAGGGGGGATCTATGGCTACACCTTC.

This clonotype came up a few times. The chain carries TRBV12-3 or TRBV12-4 and TRBJ2-7, with 9 positions matching TRBD1. The CDR3 sequence is 14 residues long. Losses at the gene ends were 9 bases for V and 2 bases for J; bases not matched to a gene: 8. This CDR3 reads CASREGQGAYEQYF. The CDR3 bases are TGTGCCAGTCGTGAGGGACAGGGAGCCTACGAGCAGTACTTC.

There are many counts of this clonotype. The J gene is TRBJ2-3, the V gene TRBV24-1; unclear D gene. V lost 6 bases and J 6 bases, leaving 15 bases between the germline ends. CDR3 length: 14 amino acids. Looked up from germline, CDR1 is KGHDR and CDR2 is SFDVKD. CDR3 nucleotide sequence: TGTGCCACCAGTACAGTACCGATGTCGGATACGCAGTATTTT. Amino acids: CATSTVPMSDTQYF.

The CDR3 loop is CSAPDSSTNEKLFF. CDR3 DNA: TGCAGTGCGCCCGACTCTTCAACTAATGAAAAACTGTTTTTT. V and J are TRBV20-1 and TRBJ1-4; no clear D gene. The V gene's germline CDR1 is DFQATT and CDR2 SNEGSKA (reference sequence). The CDR3 extends over 14 amino acids. Trimming cost V 6 bases and J 0 bases, with 11 bases left between them.

This clonotype was found many times. The rearrangement joins TRBV20-1 to TRBJ2-7, with 8 bases that match TRBD2. V trimming: 3 bases; J trimming: 3 bases; junction bases outside the gene matches: 4. Germline loops: CDR1 DFQATT, CDR2 SNEGSKA (reference sequence). The CDR3 has 13 residues. The DNA for the CDR3 is TGCAGTGCTAGGGAGACTAGCGACTACGAGCAGTACTTC. It codes for CSARETSDYEQYF.

V gene TRBV15 combines with J gene TRBJ2-7; D is perhaps TRBD1 (5 bases). Looked up from germline, CDR1 is LNHNV and CDR2 is YYDKDF (reference sequence). V was clipped by 2 bases and J by 5 bases, with 7 bases between them. CDR3 size: 12 residues. CDR3 coding DNA: TGTGCCACCAGCAGATTCAGGGACGAGCAGTACTTC. As protein: CATSRFRDEQYF.

The chain carries TRBV18 and TRBJ2-7, with D unresolved. There are 14 residues in the CDR3. Germline CDR1 and CDR2: KGHSH and LQKENI. Trimming pared 2 bases from V and 2 bases from J, leaving 10 bases between. Here the CDR3 DNA reads TGTGCCAGCTCACCATTAGTCAGACCCTACGAGCAGTACTTC. It codes for CASSPLVRPYEQYF.